These 12 T cell receptor beta chains originate from one sample sequenced in a study of cytomegalovirus exposure and HLA in healthy donors. With 60 Vbeta and 13 Jbeta primers, the PCR was carried out. Profiling relied on immunoSEQ multiplex PCR, and the TCRdb table lists in-frame clones only, not all of them. This sample contains roughly 62,000 clones. Sequenced input: PBMCs. These receptors all stem from a young woman in good health and CMV-seronegative.

V usage is TRBV15 and J usage is TRBJ2-1; D remains ambiguous. This CDR3 has 12 amino acids. Trimming pared 1 base from V and 4 bases from J, leaving 2 bases between. Germline values: CDR1 LNHNV, CDR2 YYDKDF (reference sequence). The DNA of the CDR3 is TGTGCCACCAGCAGAGCGTACAATGAGCAGTTCTTC. Its translation: CATSRAYNEQFF.

The chain has TRBV11-2 and TRBJ2-3, with D perhaps TRBD1 (6 bases). Trimming took off 4 bases at V and 2 bases at J, with 10 bases between the two ends. Germline CDR1 SGHAT, CDR2 FQNNGV. This CDR3 is built from 14 residues. In DNA, the CDR3 is TGTGCCAGCAGCTGGGACACTAACACAGATACGCAGTATTTT. As protein: CASSWDTNTDTQYF.

A word on this clone: One junction end does not reproduce the germline sequence, and a read error may be involved. V gene TRBV20-1 combines with J gene TRBJ1-1, with D tentatively TRBD1 (6 bases). Germline V gives CDR1 DFQATT, CDR2 SNEGSKA (reference sequence). The CDR3 contains 11 residues. CDR3 sequence reads: CSAHRQELVVF. The CDR3 DNA follows: TGCAGTGCCCACCGACAGGAACTTGTAGTCTTT.

The V call is TRBV6-1, the J call TRBJ1-2; D gene uncertain. The V gene lost 5 bases and the J gene lost 4 bases, with 8 bases spanning the gap. The length of the CDR3 is 12 residues. Germline CDR1 is MNHNS and CDR2 is SASEGT. The CDR3 region has the DNA TGTGCCAGCAGTACACAAAGCTATGGCTACACCTTC. Its translation is CASSTQSYGYTF.

This chain connects TRBV7-9 to TRBJ1-1, with TRBD1 as a possible D gene (5 bases). This CDR3 spans 14 amino acids. Germline CDR1 SEHNR, CDR2 FQNEAQ (reference sequence). V lost 3 bases to trimming and J lost 1 base, with 9 bases between them. CDR3 amino acids: CASSFPGQNTEAFF. The CDR3 DNA follows: TGTGCCAGCAGCTTCCCCGGACAGAACACTGAAGCTTTCTTT.

The chain combines TRBV28 with TRBJ2-1; 10 positions match TRBD2. The CDR3 has 17 amino acids. Germline V gene data show CDR1 as MDHEN and CDR2 as SYDVKM. The V gene end was trimmed by 6 bases and the J gene end by 1 base; junction bases not matched to a gene: 9. The chain's CDR3 is CASRSGGTSVSYNEQFF. CDR3 nucleotide sequence: TGTGCCAGCAGATCCGGTGGGACTAGCGTATCCTACAATGAGCAGTTCTTC.

This chain joins TRBV27 and TRBJ2-7; TRBD2 matches 9 bases. V dropped 6 bases and J dropped 7; count of bases not matched to a gene: 7. The length of the CDR3 is 13 residues. CDR1 is MNHEY, CDR2 SMNVEV, per germline (reference sequence). The CDR3: CASSAGGAGEQYF. DNA for the CDR3: TGTGCCAGCAGCGCGGGGGGGGCAGGGGAGCAGTACTTC.

The rearrangement links TRBV30 to TRBJ2-1, with 9 positions matching TRBD2. Germline V gene sequence: CDR1 GTSNPN, CDR2 SVGIG (reference sequence). CDR3 length: 14 residues. Trimming cost V 2 bases and J 5 bases; bases outside gene matches: 4. CDR3: CAWSISGGNNEQFF. The CDR3, as DNA: TGTGCCTGGAGTATAAGCGGGGGGAACAATGAGCAGTTCTTC.

The chain joins TRBV6-5 to TRBJ2-1, with D perhaps TRBD2 (6 bases). Germline V lookup: CDR1 MNHEY, CDR2 SVGAGI. CDR3 length: 15 residues. V was cut by 5 bases and J by 6 bases, with 17 bases left in between. CDR3 region: CASSISRLGGNEQFF. In DNA form, the CDR3 reads TGTGCCAGCAGTATTTCGAGACTAGGTGGCAATGAGCAGTTCTTC.

The genes are TRBV4-1 and TRBJ1-4, with a possible D match to TRBD1 (5 bases). From germline, CDR1 is MGHRA and CDR2 YSYEKL. The CDR3 runs to 22 residues. With 4 bases removed from V and 0 bases from J, the gap between germline ends came to 30 bases. The DNA of the CDR3 is TGCGCCAGCAGCCGGACCGTGATCCACAAAGGGGATGTGGGAACAACTAATGAAAAACTGTTTTTT. Protein sequence: CASSRTVIHKGDVGTTNEKLFF.

This chain links TRBV15 with TRBJ1-1, with 7 bases aligning to TRBD1. V shed 11 bases and J 0 bases; nucleotides not matched to a gene: 6. Germline V gene data show CDR1 as LNHNV and CDR2 as YYDKDF (reference sequence). This CDR3 region has 13 residues. The CDR3 DNA sequence: TGTGCCGTGACGGGACAGATGAACACTGAAGCTTTCTTT. It codes for CAVTGQMNTEAFF.

The chain joins TRBV5-6 to TRBJ2-7; 7 bases fit TRBD1. This CDR3 has 15 residues. Germline-derived CDR1 and CDR2 are SGHDT and YYEEEE. The V and J ends lost 0 bases and 3 bases, in that order; junction bases with no gene match: 6. CDR3 in DNA: TGTGCCAGCAGCTTGGGACAGGGTAACCTCTACGAGCAGTACTTC. Amino acid sequence: CASSLGQGNLYEQYF. The variable domain in full, with the rest retrieved from reference TRBV5-6 and TRBJ2-7, is DAGVTQSPTHLIKTRGQQVTLRCSPKSGHDTVSWYQQALGQGPQFIFQYYEEEERQRGNFPDRFSGHQFPNYSSELNVNALLLGDSALYLCASSLGQGNLYEQYFGPGTRLTVT.